The present T cell receptor (beta chain) was sequenced within a study of CD8 T cells in Susac syndrome. Trimming cost V 7 bases and J 4 bases, with 14 bases left between them. Germline V CDR1 and CDR2: DFQATT, SNEGSKA (reference sequence). The CDR3 is made up of 13 amino acids. After extraction with the RNeasy kit, roughly 0.45 to 1 ug of the RNA was reverse transcribed using random hexamers. A multiplex approach, immunoSEQ multiplex PCR, amplified TCR beta CDR3 across 54 Vbeta and 13 Jbeta. TCRdb itself ran the immunoSEQ multiplex PCR reads through MiXCR, one entry per CDR3 protein. The data contain around 200,000 distinct CDR3 sequences, 85% to 95% of them singletons. CD8+ and CD4+ blood T cells underwent TCR beta sequencing. Controls matched for age and sex were healthy donors. TEMRA cells underwent FACS enrichment and CD8+ and CD4+ T cells underwent negative isolation.

Sequences were obtained from CD4+ T cells from PBMCs. The chain combines TRBV20-1 with TRBJ1-5, with a weak D call TRBD1 (6 bases). The clonotype was recovered from a human donor in good health. CDR3 amino acids: CSGLRTANQPQHF. The CDR3 nucleotides are TGCAGTGGGCTTCGGACAGCTAATCAGCCCCAGCATTTT.